This T cell receptor (beta chain) was profiled in a study of OX40 agonist ivuxolimab in advanced cancers. For the study at large: Ivuxolimab, an agonist antibody against OX40 (CD134), was given to patients. Cancers in dose escalation were hepatocellular, melanoma, renal cell and head and neck. Points from the study as a whole: Circulating CD4+ and CD8+ T cells showed clonal expansion by week 6 at 0.1 to 3.0 mg/kg. Partial responders at 0.1-3.0 mg/kg had among the lowest clonal expansion.

Generated by immunoSEQ multiplex PCR, the TCRdb table keeps only in-frame clones and is missing some. The sample includes 55,000 to 75,000 clones, about 86% seen only once; the top ten take 0.75%. V lost 5 bases, J lost 1 base, and 14 bases lay in between. The CDR3 runs to 15 residues. Germline assignment: CDR1 LNHDA and CDR2 SQIVND (reference sequence). Comments on this clone: Its antigen is still unknown.

The chain employs TRBV19 and TRBJ1-1; D uncertain. This TCR derives from an adult with an advanced solid tumor such as melanoma, head and neck, liver or kidney cancer. Sequencing was performed on CD4+ or CD8+ T cells sorted from blood, taken in a trial of the OX40 agonist ivuxolimab. CDR3 nucleotide sequence: TGTGCCAGTAGTCGTCCTGGTAGCGGGAACACTGAAGCTTTCTTT. This codes for CASSRPGSGNTEAFF.